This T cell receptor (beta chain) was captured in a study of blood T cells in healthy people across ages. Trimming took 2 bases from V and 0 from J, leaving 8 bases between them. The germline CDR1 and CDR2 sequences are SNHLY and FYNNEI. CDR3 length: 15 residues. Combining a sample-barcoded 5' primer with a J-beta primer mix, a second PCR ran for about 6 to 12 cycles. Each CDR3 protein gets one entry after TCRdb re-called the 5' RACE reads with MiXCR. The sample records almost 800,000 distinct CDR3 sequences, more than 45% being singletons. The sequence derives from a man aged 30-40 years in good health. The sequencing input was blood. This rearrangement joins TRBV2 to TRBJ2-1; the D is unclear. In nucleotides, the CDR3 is TGTGCCAGCAGTGAACGTGCCAGCTCCTACAATGAGCAGTTCTTC. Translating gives CASSERASSYNEQFF.